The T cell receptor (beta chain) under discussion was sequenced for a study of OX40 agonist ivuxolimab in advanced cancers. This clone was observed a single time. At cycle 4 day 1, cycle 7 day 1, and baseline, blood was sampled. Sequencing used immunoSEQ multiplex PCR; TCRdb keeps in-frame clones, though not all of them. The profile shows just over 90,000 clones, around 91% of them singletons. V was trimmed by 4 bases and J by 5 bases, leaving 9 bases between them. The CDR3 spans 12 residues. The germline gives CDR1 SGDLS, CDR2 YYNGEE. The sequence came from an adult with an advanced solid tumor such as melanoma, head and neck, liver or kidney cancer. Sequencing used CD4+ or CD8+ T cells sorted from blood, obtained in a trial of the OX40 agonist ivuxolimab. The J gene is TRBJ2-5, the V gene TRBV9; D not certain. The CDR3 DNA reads TGTGCCAGCAGCCCATCCCAGGAGACCCAGTACTTC. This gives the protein CASSPSQETQYF.